Each of the 22 T cell receptor beta chains below was sequenced from the same sample in a study of tissue T cells after allogeneic stem cell transplantation. Method: immunoSEQ multiplex PCR; TCRdb's copy keeps in-frame clones and lacks some. The data show about 7,700 clones, about 35% seen once. As to time point: mouse harvest day 14 after allogeneic transplant. Mouse grafts combined 10^7 T-cell-depleted bone marrow cells with 10^6 splenic CD5+ T cells. The material sequenced was skin. The origin of the receptors is a female BALB/c mouse given C57BL/6 T cells with graft-versus-host disease after an allogeneic hematopoietic cell transplant.

Note on this clone: Any gene name here is a mouse gene name. The read ends 1 residue shy of where the CDR3 ends; the end is completed using the germline J gene. The chain couples TRBV5 to TRBJ2-1, with D possibly matching TRBD1 (5 bases). Germline loops: CDR1 LGHNA, CDR2 YNLKQL (reference sequence). V lost 0 bases and J lost 2, with 8 bases in between. The CDR3 loop spans 15 amino acids. The sequenced CDR3 bases are TGTGCCAGCAGCCAAGAAGCGACAGACTATGCTGAGCAGTTC. It encodes CASSQEATDYAEQF. The whole CDR3 region reads CASSQEATDYAEQFF.

Comments on this clone: Gene names and germline refer to mouse. Coverage ceases 1 residue before the CDR3 finishes, and the germline J gene fills in the end. V is TRBV26 and J is TRBJ1-4, with D possibly being TRBD1 (5 bases). Trimming shortened V by 3 bases and J by 7 bases, and 9 bases separated the two germline ends. Germline V gene data show CDR1 as KGHPV and CDR2 as FQNQEV (reference sequence). The CDR3 spans 13 residues. The CDR3 sequence: CASSLFDSERLFF. The sequenced part of the CDR3 DNA is TGTGCCAGCAGTCTTTTCGACAGCGAAAGATTATTT.

Concerning this clone itself: Gene names are mouse gene names. The CDR3 end lies 1 residue beyond the end of the read and is filled in from the germline J gene. The chain carries TRBV26 and TRBJ2-4; D gene ambiguous. Trimming pared 3 bases from V and 2 bases from J, leaving 0 bases between. Germline-derived CDR1 and CDR2 are KGHPV and FQNQEV (reference sequence). This CDR3 spans 11 amino acids. The CDR3 protein is CASSLQNTLYF. Partial CDR3 DNA: TGTGCCAGCAGTCTTCAAAACACCTTGTAC.

As concerns this clone: Mouse names are used for the genes. The CDR3 end falls 1 residue outside the read, so it is completed with the germline J gene. The chain combines TRBV5 with TRBJ1-1, with TRBD1 identical over 8 bases. Germline CDR1 reads LGHNA; CDR2 reads YNLKQL (reference sequence). The junction had 2 bases not matched to a gene; V was cut back by 2 bases and J by 0 bases. The CDR3 sequence is 15 residues long. The sequenced CDR3 bases are TGTGCCAGCAGCCAACCGACAGGGGCAAACACAGAAGTCTTC. Encoded protein: CASSQPTGANTEVF. The CDR3 in its entirety is CASSQPTGANTEVFF.

Remarks on this clone: The gene names here belong to mouse. The CDR3 goes on 1 residue after the read ends, and that part is filled in from the germline J gene. This chain uses TRBV26 with TRBJ2-5, with D unresolved. Trimming removed 4 bases from V and 3 bases from J, with 8 bases in between. From germline, CDR1 is KGHPV and CDR2 FQNQEV (reference sequence). CDR3 length: 13 amino acids. This chain's CDR3 is CASSPGWQDTQYF. CDR3 bases read: TGTGCCAGCAGTCCGGGGTGGCAAGACACCCAGTAC.

As concerns this clone: These gene names are mouse names. The read ends 1 residue before the CDR3 terminus; that terminus is restored from the germline J gene. V is TRBV26 and J is TRBJ1-1; 8 bases are shared with TRBD1. CDR3 length: 14 residues. Germline CDR1 is KGHPV and CDR2 is FQNQEV (reference sequence). J gave up 1 base and V 4 bases, and 2 bases lay outside the gene matches. The CDR3 spells CASSRDRGNTEVFF. The sequenced part of the CDR3 DNA is TGTGCCAGCAGTCGCGACAGGGGGAACACAGAAGTCTTC.

Comments on this clone: Gene names denote mouse genes. The read ends 1 residue before the CDR3 terminus; that terminus is restored from the germline J gene. This rearrangement joins TRBV24 to TRBJ2-7; 11 bases agree with TRBD2. V was clipped by 4 bases and J by 4 bases; unmatched bases: 6. The CDR3 runs to 15 residues. Looked up from germline, CDR1 is KGHTA and CDR2 is FRNEEI. The CDR3 loop reads CASSPPGTGGYEQYF. The CDR3 bases that were read are TGTGCCAGCAGTCCCCCCGGGACTGGGGGTTATGAACAGTAC.

By proportion, this clone is medium-sized (0.01 to 0.1%). Gene and germline names: mouse. The read terminates 1 residue ahead of where the CDR3 ends, so the germline J gene completes it. This chain links TRBV26 with TRBJ2-1; D not resolved. V was clipped by 2 bases and J by 4 bases, with 6 bases between them. From germline, CDR1 is KGHPV and CDR2 FQNQEV (reference sequence). CDR3 length equals 13 residues. The sequenced part of the CDR3 DNA is TGTGCCAGCAGTCTGGGACGGTATGCTGAGCAGTTC. Protein product: CASSLGRYAEQF. The whole CDR3 sequence reads CASSLGRYAEQFF.

With regard to this clone: The genes and germline here are from mouse. Sequencing ends 1 residue short of the CDR3 end; the germline J gene provides the rest. This chain uses TRBV26 with TRBJ2-5; TRBD1 might be the D (7 bases). Deletions cut 0 bases from V and 6 bases from J, with 16 bases between. This CDR3 has 16 amino acids. Germline V lookup: CDR1 KGHPV, CDR2 FQNQEV (reference sequence). The CDR3 bases that were read are TGTGCCAGCAGTCTGTCGCTTAGGGGGCGGGCGGACACCCAGTAC. This encodes CASSLSLRGRADTQY. The entire CDR3 protein reads CASSLSLRGRADTQYF.

Of note for this clone: Germline and genes: mouse. The observed sequence ends 1 residue before the CDR3 terminus, with the missing tail filled in from the germline J gene. This chain connects TRBV23 to TRBJ2-5; the DNA was not used to check the table's D call, TRBD2. The CDR3 runs 15 residues. CDR1 and CDR2 (germline): KGHTA, FQNQQP. The CDR3 protein is CSSSQSLGGKDTQYF. CDR3 DNA (partial): TGCTCCAGCAGTCAATCTCTGGGGGGGAAAGACACCCAGTAC. The full variable domain, completed using reference TRBV23 and TRBJ2-5, is DAAVTQKPRYLIKMKGQEAEMKCIPEKGHTAVFWYQQKQSKELKFLIYFQNQQPLDQIDMVKERFSAVCPSSSLCSLGIRTCEAEDSALYLCSSSQSLGGKDTQYFGPGTRLLVL.

By share of the sample, this clone is medium-sized. Genes here carry mouse names. The read ends 1 residue before the CDR3 terminus; that terminus is restored from the germline J gene. The chain couples TRBV13-2 to TRBJ2-7; 9 nucleotides agree with TRBD2. The CDR3 contains 13 residues. The V and J ends lost 5 bases and 7 bases, in that order; junction bases with no gene match: 7. CDR1 is NNHNN and CDR2 is SYGAGS in the germline V gene (reference sequence). The CDR3 DNA, read in part, is TGTGCCAGCGGACGACTGGGGGCGGGGGAACAGTAC. Translating it yields CASGRLGAGEQY. The whole CDR3 region reads CASGRLGAGEQYF.

In regard to this clone: Mouse gene names apply. The CDR3 end falls 1 residue outside the read, so it is completed with the germline J gene. The V call is TRBV13-2, the J call TRBJ2-7, with TRBD2 identical over 11 bases. J was trimmed by 4 bases and V by 5 bases; bases with no gene match: 5. The CDR3 totals 14 residues. The germline V gene encodes CDR1 NNHNN and CDR2 SYGAGS (reference sequence). This chain's CDR3 is CASGPTGGAYEQYF. The covered CDR3 bases are TGTGCCAGCGGCCCTACTGGGGGGGCTTATGAACAGTAC.

This clone rates as medium-sized. Gene names are the mouse ones. The CDR3 end lies 1 residue beyond the end of the read and is filled in from the germline J gene. The V call is TRBV23, the J call TRBJ2-1; the table calls TRBD1, which could not be checked here. This CDR3 comprises 14 residues. Germline loops: CDR1 KGHTA, CDR2 FQNQQP. The sequenced CDR3 bases are TGCTCCAGCAGCCCGACAGGAAACTATGCTGAGCAGTTC. Translated, it gives CSSSPTGNYAEQF. The whole CDR3 protein reads CSSSPTGNYAEQFF.

Of note for this clone: The gene names given are mouse names. The read ends 1 residue before the CDR3 terminus; that terminus is restored from the germline J gene. Other nucleotide sequences in the sample specify the same CDR3. The chain recombines TRBV26 with TRBJ2-5; perhaps TRBD2 as D (6 bases). The V gene's germline CDR1 is KGHPV and CDR2 FQNQEV (reference sequence). V lost 0 bases and J 5 bases, leaving 6 bases between the germline ends. This CDR3 is built from 13 residues. The CDR3 bases that were read are TGTGCCAGCAGTCTGTCGGGGGGAGACACCCAGTAC. The encoded protein is CASSLSGGDTQY. The full CDR3 protein reads CASSLSGGDTQYF.

Comment on this clone: Genes and germline come from the mouse. The read terminates 1 residue before the CDR3 end, so the remaining end is supplied by the germline J gene. The chain uses TRBV26 and TRBJ1-4; D is possibly TRBD1 (5 bases). The germline CDR1 and CDR2 sequences are KGHPV and FQNQEV (reference sequence). The CDR3 totals 14 residues. The V and J ends lost 5 bases and 4 bases respectively, with 11 bases between them. The DNA read from the CDR3 is TGTGCCAGCAGTTCGGGGCAGTACAACGAAAGATTATTT. Encoded protein: CASSSGQYNERLF. The whole CDR3 reads CASSSGQYNERLFF.

Concerning this clone itself: The gene names given are mouse names. The read falls 1 residue short of the CDR3 end, and the missing part is taken from the germline J gene. At the DNA level, this CDR3 is encoded by other sequences in the same sample as well. The chain links TRBV26 to TRBJ2-4; 7 bases line up with TRBD1. The junction had 1 base not matched to a gene; V was cut back by 3 bases and J by 4 bases. The germline gives CDR1 KGHPV, CDR2 FQNQEV (reference sequence). The length of the CDR3 is 13 residues. This chain's CDR3 is CASSLGTENTLYF. The CDR3 DNA, read in part, is TGTGCCAGCAGTCTTGGGACAGAAAACACCTTGTAC.

The sample holds a few counts of this clone. Here the gene names and germline are mouse. The read comes to an end 1 residue before the CDR3 does, leaving the germline J gene to fill in the end. The chain has TRBV26 and TRBJ2-7; 7 bases match TRBD2. Per germline, CDR1 KGHPV and CDR2 FQNQEV (reference sequence). J was trimmed by 2 bases and V by 4 bases; bases with no gene match: 5. The CDR3 covers 14 residues. This chain's CDR3 is CASSRTGGPYEQYF. CDR3 bases read: TGTGCCAGCAGTCGGACTGGAGGGCCCTATGAACAGTAC.

As for this clone: The listed genes are named as in mouse. The observed sequence ends 1 residue before the CDR3 terminus, with the missing tail filled in from the germline J gene. Other nucleotide sequences in the sample specify the same CDR3. This chain uses TRBV12-2 with TRBJ2-5, with TRBD2 matching over 10 bases. Germline V gene lookup returns CDR1 SGHLS and CDR2 HYDKME. The V and J ends lost 0 bases and 6 bases, in that order; junction bases with no gene match: 8. This CDR3 comprises 16 residues. CDR3 in amino acids: CASSLADWGLQDTQYF. The CDR3 bases that were read are TGTGCCAGCTCTCTCGCGGACTGGGGGCTCCAGGACACCCAGTAC.

As to this clone: Gene labels here are mouse ones. The CDR3 reads CASSLSMGRGQNTLYF. CDR3 DNA (partial): TGTGCCAGCAGTCTGTCGATGGGGAGGGGTCAAAACACCTTGTAC. This chain connects TRBV26 to TRBJ2-4; perhaps TRBD2 as D (5 bases). The read ends 1 residue shy of where the CDR3 ends; the end is completed using the germline J gene. The germline gives CDR1 KGHPV, CDR2 FQNQEV (reference sequence). CDR3 size: 16 residues. Trimming stripped 0 bases from V and 1 base from J, with 11 bases between.

In the case of this clone: Gene names are the mouse ones. The read falls 1 residue short of the CDR3 end, and the missing part is taken from the germline J gene. V gene TRBV26 combines with J gene TRBJ1-1, with a tentative D call TRBD1 (5 bases). V was shortened by 0 bases and J by 0 bases, with 8 bases between the two germline ends. Germline CDR1 is KGHPV and CDR2 is FQNQEV (reference sequence). This CDR3 region has 15 residues. The CDR3 protein is CASSLSAGSNTEVFF. CDR3 DNA (partial): TGTGCCAGCAGTCTGTCGGCAGGGTCAAACACAGAAGTCTTC. Using reference TRBV26 and TRBJ1-1 for the parts outside the CDR3, the full variable domain is NSKVIQTPRYLVKGQGQKAKMRCIPEKGHPVVFWYQQNKNNEFKFLINFQNQEVLQQIDMTEKRFSAECPSNSPCSLEIQSSEAGDSALYLCASSLSAGSNTEVFFGKGTRLTVV.

In its sample, this clone is medium-sized (0.01 to 0.1%). Gene names follow the mouse nomenclature. Sequencing ends 1 residue short of the CDR3 end; the germline J gene provides the rest. The chain employs TRBV5 and TRBJ1-1; TRBD1 is a possible D gene (5 bases). CDR1 is LGHNA and CDR2 is YNLKQL in the germline V gene (reference sequence). The germline V and J ends were trimmed by 1 base and 0 bases, with 6 bases remaining between them. The CDR3 contains 14 residues. The sequenced CDR3 bases are TGTGCCAGCAGCCAAGCACAGGCAAACACAGAAGTCTTC. It specifies CASSQAQANTEVF. The CDR3, in full, reads CASSQAQANTEVFF.

Regarding this clone: The gene symbols are mouse symbols. The read ends 1 residue before the CDR3 terminus; that terminus is restored from the germline J gene. The rearrangement joins TRBV26 to TRBJ1-6; D ambiguous. TRBJ1-6 is filed as an ORF, its function uncertain. Germline V CDR1 and CDR2: KGHPV, FQNQEV (reference sequence). The CDR3 has 13 residues. Trimming stripped 4 bases from V and 4 bases from J, with 5 bases between. The CDR3: CASSPGYNSPLYF. Partial CDR3 DNA: TGTGCCAGCAGTCCTGGGTATAATTCGCCCCTCTAC.